Following are 27 T cell receptor beta chains from one sample sequenced in a study of somatic mutations in cytotoxic T cells in rheumatoid arthritis. Sequenced by immunoSEQ multiplex PCR; TCRdb stores in-frame clones only, minus some. The repertoire holds approximately 17,000 clones, with 79% as singletons. The sequencing sample was made of CD8+ T cells sorted from blood. All receptors derive from an adult with rheumatoid arthritis.

This chain uses TRBV5-1 with TRBJ1-1; D is undetermined. Trimming removed 0 bases from V and 0 bases from J, with 12 bases in between. The CDR3 is made up of 16 amino acids. The germline CDR1 and CDR2 sequences are SGHRS and YFSETQ. In DNA, the CDR3 is TGCGCCAGCAGCTTGGGGCAGAAGTACATGAACACTGAAGCTTTCTTT. Protein product: CASSLGQKYMNTEAFF.

The J gene is TRBJ2-7, the V gene TRBV27; D is undetermined. Germline CDR1 and CDR2: MNHEY and SMNVEV (reference sequence). V was cut by 5 bases and J by 6 bases, with 8 bases left in between. The CDR3 is 11 residues long. CDR3: CASSAGVEQYF. The CDR3 region has the DNA TGTGCCAGCAGTGCCGGCGTCGAGCAGTACTTC.

The J gene is TRBJ2-1, the V gene TRBV7-6; 7 positions agree with TRBD2. The CDR3 has 16 amino acids. Per the germline V gene, CDR1 is SGHVS and CDR2 is FNYEAQ. V lost 1 base and J lost 12; bases outside the gene matches: 15. The CDR3 nucleotides read TGTGCCAGCAGCTTAGTGGCGGCGGGAGTCGGTGAAGGGCAGTTCTTC. It yields the protein CASSLVAAGVGEGQFF.

This chain joins TRBV4-2 and TRBJ2-3; 7 nucleotides agree with TRBD1. The CDR3 contains 18 residues. CDR1 and CDR2 (germline): LGHNA, YNFKEQ. J lost 2 bases, V lost 2 bases, and 13 bases had no gene match. For the CDR3, the DNA is TGTGCCAGCAGCCAAACACGTCACGGGACAGCAAACACAGATACGCAGTATTTT. Translating it yields CASSQTRHGTANTDTQYF.

This clone has only one observation. The chain couples TRBV27 to TRBJ1-2, with D maybe TRBD1 (5 bases). The V gene lost 5 bases and the J gene lost 4 bases, with 17 bases spanning the gap. The CDR3 has 15 amino acids. Germline V CDR1 and CDR2: MNHEY, SMNVEV (reference sequence). CDR3 coding DNA: TGTGCCAGCAGTCACACCGGGGACGGAACCTATGGCTACACCTTC. Translated: CASSHTGDGTYGYTF.

The chain carries TRBV6-5 and TRBJ2-7; tentative D call: TRBD2 (6 bases). CDR3 length: 16 amino acids. The germline V gene encodes CDR1 MNHEY and CDR2 SVGAGI. The V and J ends lost 2 bases and 3 bases respectively, with 17 bases between them. The CDR3 sequence: CASSYDWGSGSYEQYF. CDR3 nucleotide sequence: TGTGCCAGCAGTTACGACTGGGGTAGCGGAAGCTACGAGCAGTACTTC.

The genes are TRBV7-3 and TRBJ2-3; 9 bases map to TRBD2. V lost 5 bases, J lost 4 bases, and 13 bases stayed unmatched. The CDR3 spans 17 residues. The germline V gene has CDR1 SGHTA and CDR2 FQGTGA. The CDR3 protein is CASSLWGSGGRADTQYF. Here the CDR3 DNA reads TGTGCCAGCAGCCTCTGGGGTAGCGGGGGTCGGGCAGATACGCAGTATTTT.

This chain connects TRBV10-2 to TRBJ2-5; D call uncertain. In germline, CDR1 is WSHSY, CDR2 SAAADI. V lost 3 bases and J 0 bases, leaving 8 bases between the germline ends. This CDR3 is 14 amino acids long. Here the CDR3 reads CASSDDRYQETQYF. CDR3 nucleotides: TGCGCCAGCAGTGACGACCGTTACCAAGAGACCCAGTACTTC.

V usage is TRBV27 and J usage is TRBJ2-3; D might be TRBD2 (7 bases). This CDR3 has 14 amino acids. Germline CDR1 and CDR2: MNHEY and SMNVEV (reference sequence). V shed 6 bases and J shed 0 bases, with 10 bases lying between them. The DNA for the CDR3 is TGTGCCAGCAGACGGGGGGCTAGCACAGATACGCAGTATTTT. Its protein product is CASRRGASTDTQYF.

The chain joins TRBV27 to TRBJ2-7; D possibly corresponds to TRBD1 (5 bases). CDR1 MNHEY and CDR2 SMNVEV come from the germline V gene (reference sequence). This CDR3 is built from 14 residues. V lost 2 bases to trimming and J lost 4 bases, with 12 bases between them. CDR3 protein: CASSLRGSGYEQYF. The CDR3 DNA sequence: TGTGCCAGCAGTTTAAGGGGCTCAGGGTACGAGCAGTACTTC.

This chain uses TRBV5-8 with TRBJ1-4; D is undetermined. The ends were cut back, 2 bases at V and 2 bases at J, with 13 bases in the middle. Germline lookup yields CDR1 SGHTS and CDR2 YDEGEE. This CDR3 has 16 amino acids. This CDR3 reads CASSFGTFVTNEKLFF. In nucleotides, the CDR3 is TGTGCCAGCAGCTTTGGTACATTTGTGACTAATGAAAAACTGTTTTTT.

The chain couples TRBV29-1 to TRBJ1-1; no clear D gene. The CDR3 contains 11 residues. V was cut by 4 bases and J by 6 bases, with 9 bases left in between. CDR1 and CDR2 from the germline V gene are SQVTM and ANQGSEA. CDR3 bases: TGCAGCGTTGTGGGAGCATCTGAAGCTTTCTTT. Translation: CSVVGASEAFF.

This chain links TRBV28 with TRBJ2-3, with 9 bases aligning to TRBD2. Germline CDR1 is MDHEN and CDR2 is SYDVKM. V lost 6 bases and J lost 2; bases outside the gene matches: 6. This CDR3 has 15 residues. This chain's CDR3 is CASRGWGLATDTQYF. The CDR3 region has the DNA TGTGCCAGCAGGGGATGGGGACTAGCCACAGATACGCAGTATTTT.

The rearrangement joins TRBV11-2 to TRBJ1-1; D is perhaps TRBD1 (6 bases). This CDR3 region has 15 residues. Per germline, CDR1 SGHAT and CDR2 FQNNGV. The germline V and J ends were trimmed by 5 bases and 5 bases, with 18 bases remaining between them. The DNA for the CDR3 is TGTGCCAGCAGCCCTATCAGGGGCAGAGGGACTGAAGCTTTCTTT. Encoded protein: CASSPIRGRGTEAFF. Full variable domain (remainder filled in from reference TRBV11-2 and TRBJ1-1): EAGVAQSPRYKIIEKRQSVAFWCNPISGHATLYWYQQILGQGPKLLIQFQNNGVVDDSQLPKDRFSAERLKGVDSTLKIQPAKLEDSAVYLCASSPIRGRGTEAFFGQGTRLTVV.

The J gene is TRBJ2-6, the V gene TRBV9; tentative D call: TRBD2 (5 bases). The CDR3 sequence is 13 residues long. Germline-derived CDR1 and CDR2 are SGDLS and YYNGEE. Trimming removed 4 bases from V and 10 bases from J, with 12 bases in between. The CDR3 coding sequence is TGTGCCAGCAGCCCTCGAGGGCGGAACGTCCTGACTTTC. This sequence encodes CASSPRGRNVLTF. The complete variable domain, with remaining parts taken from reference TRBV9 and TRBJ2-6, reads DSGVTQTPKHLITATGQRVTLRCSPRSGDLSVYWYQQSLDQGLQFLIQYYNGEERAKGNILERFSAQQFPDLHSELNLSSLELGDSALYFCASSPRGRNVLTFGAGSRLTVL.

This clone has only one observation. This chain connects TRBV10-3 to TRBJ1-1; a possible D gene is TRBD1 (5 bases). V was trimmed by 10 bases and J by 4 bases, leaving 13 bases between them. The CDR3 loop spans 12 amino acids. The germline CDR1 and CDR2 sequences are ENHRY and SYGVKD. CDR3 in amino acids: CATIGTTTEAFF. For the CDR3, the DNA is TGTGCCACCATCGGGACGACCACTGAAGCTTTCTTT.

This chain links TRBV12-5 with TRBJ2-1; TRBD1 or TRBD2 may be the D gene (5 bases each). This CDR3 comprises 19 residues. From germline, CDR1 is LGHNT and CDR2 FRNRAP. Trimming took 0 bases from V and 5 from J, leaving 23 bases between them. CDR3 nucleotides: TGTGCTAGTGGTTTGGTATATGAGGGGCCGGGACCTTCAGACAATGAGCAGTTCTTC. This gives the protein CASGLVYEGPGPSDNEQFF.

This clone was counted once. The chain has TRBV5-1 and TRBJ2-7; TRBD1 agrees at 7 bases. Germline CDR1 and CDR2: SGHRS and YFSETQ. The V and J ends lost 4 bases and 0 bases, in that order; junction bases with no gene match: 7. CDR3 length: 15 amino acids. The CDR3 is CASSLFGTVSYEQYF. For the CDR3, the DNA is TGCGCCAGCAGCCTCTTCGGGACAGTCTCCTACGAGCAGTACTTC.

This clone was recorded a few times. This chain joins TRBV29-1 and TRBJ1-1; a possible D gene is TRBD1 (6 bases). This CDR3 is 11 amino acids long. With 7 bases removed from V and 8 bases from J, the gap between germline ends came to 14 bases. Germline V CDR1 and CDR2: SQVTM, ANQGSEA. For the CDR3, the DNA is TGCAGCGACTCGGGCGGGACAGAAGCTTTCTTT. Translated: CSDSGGTEAFF.

This chain joins TRBV5-4 and TRBJ2-6; maybe TRBD1 (6 bases). V was clipped by 3 bases and J by 2 bases, with 9 bases between them. The CDR3 runs 15 residues. Germline lookup yields CDR1 SGHNT and CDR2 YYREEE (reference sequence). CDR3 protein: CASSSQGAGANVLTF. The CDR3 DNA follows: TGTGCCAGCAGCTCACAGGGAGCTGGGGCCAACGTCCTGACTTTC.

V usage is TRBV18 and J usage is TRBJ1-1, with a weak D call TRBD1 (6 bases). V lost 4 bases, J lost 2 bases, and 11 bases lay in between. The CDR3 sequence is 14 residues long. The V gene's germline CDR1 is KGHSH and CDR2 LQKENI. CDR3 protein: CASSLGGTNTEAFF. Written as DNA, the CDR3 is TGTGCCAGCTCACTAGGGGGGACAAACACTGAAGCTTTCTTT.

In this sample, this clone turned up a few times. The V gene is TRBV19, the J gene TRBJ1-1, with 9 bases fitting TRBD1. The CDR3 length is 13 residues. With V trimmed by 4 bases and J by 7 bases, 4 bases remained unmatched. Germline V lookup: CDR1 LNHDA, CDR2 SQIVND (reference sequence). The CDR3 loop is CASSTGTGIEAFF. CDR3 coding DNA: TGTGCCAGTAGTACCGGGACAGGGATTGAAGCTTTCTTT.

This sequence joins TRBV5-6 and TRBJ1-1; D gene unclear. CDR1 is SGHDT, CDR2 YYEEEE, per germline. With 4 bases removed from V and 0 bases from J, the gap between germline ends came to 13 bases. This CDR3 contains 15 residues. The CDR3 sequence is CASSLEEVMNTEAFF. The CDR3 region has the DNA TGTGCCAGCAGCCTGGAGGAGGTCATGAACACTGAAGCTTTCTTT.

This clone has just one count. V usage is TRBV19 and J usage is TRBJ1-2; 9 bases match TRBD1. This CDR3 spans 15 amino acids. Per germline, CDR1 LNHDA and CDR2 SQIVND (reference sequence). The junction had 10 bases not matched to a gene; V was cut back by 5 bases and J by 6 bases. DNA of the CDR3: TGTGCCAGTAGTTTCCACCGGGACAGGGTTGATGGCTACACCTTC. Protein: CASSFHRDRVDGYTF.

This CDR3 is CASSGKMAYNEQFF. As DNA, the CDR3 is TGTGCCAGCAGCGGGAAAATGGCCTACAATGAGCAGTTCTTC. The chain carries TRBV5-8 and TRBJ2-1; no definite D call. Trimming cost V 4 bases and J 2 bases, with 10 bases left between them. Germline lookup yields CDR1 SGHTS and CDR2 YDEGEE. This CDR3 comprises 14 residues.

The chain joins TRBV6-5 to TRBJ2-5; D is undetermined. Germline CDR1 and CDR2: MNHEY and SVGAGI. Trimming removed 6 bases at V and 2 bases at J, with 7 bases between. This CDR3 contains 12 residues. The CDR3 coding sequence is TGTGCCAGCAGCAAGGATCAAGAGACCCAGTACTTC. This encodes CASSKDQETQYF.

The V gene is TRBV19, the J gene TRBJ2-7; possible D gene TRBD1, 6 bases. The CDR3 covers 23 residues. Germline V gene sequence: CDR1 LNHDA, CDR2 SQIVND (reference sequence). V lost 2 bases and J 1 base, leaving 36 bases between the germline ends. The DNA of the CDR3 is TGTGCCAGTAGTATATACCCCACCCCTCCCAGACAGGCGCGGGCCTCGAGATCCTACGAGCAGTACTTC. It specifies CASSIYPTPPRQARASRSYEQYF.